This T cell receptor (beta chain) was obtained from a study of beta chain features in type 1 diabetes (dated by TCRdb to between 2017 and 2018). Broadly, across the study: No differences in mean age, gender distribution, total cell number or subset yield were found between patients and healthy donors. A total of roughly 110 million sorted cells were examined across all samples, and the number of cells per subset was strongly correlated with RNA yield. The study compared the TCRB repertoires of sorted circulating CD4+ T cell subsets in recently diagnosed type 1 diabetes patients with those in matched healthy donors. Regulatory and stem cell-like memory subsets were obtained from only 8 patients and about eight healthy donors, while naive and central memory subsets were obtained from all 30 or so donors. Study-wide findings and limitations: Patients with type 1 diabetes made fewer insertions and deleted more nucleotides at VDJ recombination sites, implying thymic rearrangement abnormalities. Sequencing cDNA rather than genomic DNA could over-represent highly expressing activated cells, although activation and CD3 levels did not differ between groups. Shorter templates might be favored by PCR, yet because patient and control samples were amplified and corrected together, any such skew would affect both groups equally. A moderate but significant shortening of TCRB CDR3 length was observed in type 1 diabetes patients in all four CD4+ subsets. The naive, central memory and regulatory TCRB repertoires appeared to resemble one another more closely among patients than among healthy donors. HLA sub-analyses involved small numbers of individuals, so any influence of HLA type on TCRB rearrangement remained unresolved.

V and J are truncated by 4 bases and 4 bases respectively, leaving an intervening sequence of 14 bases. The CDR3 covers 14 residues, taking in both the cysteine and the phenylalanine. Here the CDR3 DNA is all that survives: 42 bases in frame from base 1. Taken from the germline V gene, the CDR1 and CDR2 loops are SGDLS and YYNGEE. This clone occurred a few times. This clone's antigen is unknown. The record has no base qualities; no much larger clone is one base away. A single peripheral blood draw of around 100 mL on average was collected from each donor into heparinised tubes. A BD FACSAria II and a panel including CD45RO, CCR7, CD25, CD127, CD95 and CD27 were used to sort naive, central memory, regulatory and stem cell-like memory CD4+ T cells. Every sorted population had a purity above 98%. PBMCs were isolated immediately by Lymphoprep density gradient centrifugation and stained directly without culture. So that batch effects would be minimized, each experiment stained and sorted samples in pairs, pairing one healthy donor with one patient.

The High Capacity cDNA Reverse Transcription Kit was used to reverse transcribe all of the isolated RNA, meaning that expressed TCRB transcripts were what got sequenced. Naive, central memory and regulatory T cell samples underwent deep immunoSEQ sequencing, averaging about 3.5 million total reads per sample. Sorted cells were lysed in RLT buffer, and RNA was extracted using DNase-treated RNeasy Micro or Mini kits according to cell number. Each cell subset was processed on its own to prevent cross-contamination, while patient and healthy donor samples were processed together. The immunoSEQ multiplex PCR was used to amplify TCRB sequences from cDNA, generating 87-bp fragments that spanned the CDR3 region. Sequencing of the amplicons was done on the Illumina HiSeq platform. In the authors' own workflow: Synthetic template baselines were used to correct PCR bias computationally, reads within Hamming distance 2 were collapsed together, and singletons that could not be merged were discarded. By aligning reads against IMGT, V, D and J genes, CDR3 length, and insertions or deletions at six rearrangement sites were assigned. Clonotype counts were normalized to sorted cell number within each subset before computing true diversity and Gini coefficients with the tcR R package. The overlap coefficient, calculated on TCRB nucleotide sequences, was used to quantify repertoire sharing. Out-of-frame TCRB sequences from naive cells were analyzed as a proxy for the pre-selection repertoire. This immuneACCESS table, as held by TCRdb, lists in-frame sequences with V and J called but not all clones. Of the missing ones, under half trace to an unresolved V gene in checked studies; the others have no known cause. D and trimming were read from the DNA, whereas the V and J calls and clone size are those reported in that table. The sample profile shows fewer than 500,000 clones; about 14% of them were found once. The ten largest clones represent roughly 0.033% of the sample.

This TCR was sampled from a man aged 25 to 45 in good health. The chain employs TRBV9 and TRBJ1-1, with the identity of the D gene unclear. The sequencing input was naive CD4+ T cells from blood. The cell subset or site label, as the study defines it: true naive CD4+ T cells. The sequenced DNA is TGTGCCAGCAGCCAAGACGCCGGGAGCACTGAAGCTTTCTTT. The encoded protein is CASSQDAGSTEAFF.